This entry lists 4 T cell receptor beta chains sequenced from one sample in a study of cytomegalovirus exposure and HLA in healthy donors (dated by TCRdb to about 2017). Libraries came from the immunoSEQ multiplex PCR assay. A mixture of 60 forward primers for TCR Vbeta segments and 13 reverse primers for TCR Jbeta segments was used in the multiplex PCR. TCRdb's version of the immuneACCESS table is confined to in-frame rearrangements and falls short of the full clone set. An unresolved V gene accounts for under half of the shortfall where checked; the remainder is of unknown origin. The sample yields over 100,000 clones; roughly 82% were counted once. The ten largest account for approximately 3% of the sample. Sequencing was done on a sample of PBMCs. The source of these receptors is a woman aged 18-35 years in good health and CMV-seropositive.

This chain connects TRBV5-8 to TRBJ2-4; perhaps TRBD1 as D (6 bases). The V gene lost 4 bases and the J gene lost 2 bases, with 13 bases spanning the gap. There are 15 residues in the CDR3. Germline V lookup: CDR1 SGHTS, CDR2 YDEGEE. The CDR3 sequence is CASSRGGATKNIQYF. The CDR3 DNA follows: TGTGCCAGCAGCAGAGGGGGTGCGACCAAAAACATTCAGTACTTC.

The rearrangement joins TRBV25-1 to TRBJ2-3; perhaps TRBD2 as D (5 bases). Germline CDR1 reads MGHDK; CDR2 reads SYGVNS. The CDR3 totals 15 residues. V was clipped by 4 bases and J by 8 bases, with 19 bases between them. CDR3 DNA sequence: TGTGCCAGCAGTGGGGAACGGACTGCCTATGTTACGCAGTATTTT. Encoded protein: CASSGERTAYVTQYF.

By sample fraction, this clone is medium-sized (0.01 to 0.1%). V and J are TRBV5-4 and TRBJ2-1; 7 bases line up with TRBD2. CDR3 length equals 13 residues. Germline CDR1 reads SGHNT; CDR2 reads YYREEE (reference sequence). After removal of 10 bases from V and 5 bases from J, the junction contained 9 bases not matched to a gene. CDR3 nucleotide sequence: TGTGCCGTGGGGGGGACTCTGAACAATGAGCAGTTCTTC. This translates into CAVGGTLNNEQFF.

The genes are TRBV4-2 and TRBJ2-7; D might be TRBD2 (5 bases). The CDR3 has 13 residues. Looked up from germline, CDR1 is LGHNA and CDR2 is YNFKEQ. Trimming shortened V by 0 bases and J by 2 bases, and 5 bases separated the two germline ends. In nucleotides, the CDR3 is TGTGCCAGCAGCCAAGAACTAGCCTACGAGCAGTACTTC. This gives the protein CASSQELAYEQYF.